This TCR beta chain was found in a study of blood T cell repertoires in COVID-19. The wider study: Donors in the United States, Italy and Spain gave samples during acute or convalescent COVID-19. Sources were T cells, B-cell-depleted T cells, or PBMCs; the material itself was cDNA or gDNA.

Germline loops: CDR1 LNHDA, CDR2 SQIVND (reference sequence). V shed 1 base and J shed 7 bases, with 4 bases lying between them. The CDR3 covers 12 residues. In the original workflow: Amplifying reference gene primers gave estimates of nucleated cell counts. This table comes from immunoSEQ multiplex PCR, and its TCRdb copy is limited to in-frame clones, with some not included. Clone size and V and J calls were adopted from that table, with D and trimming inferred from the DNA. The sample shows a few hundred thousand clones, under 90% of them seen only once. Specimen: peripheral blood. J is TRBJ2-2 and V is TRBV19, with D hard to call. The sequence was collected from a woman aged 40 to 55 who had recovered from COVID-19. CDR3: CASSIAIGELFF. CDR3 coding DNA: TGTGCCAGTAGTATAGCAATCGGGGAGCTGTTTTTT.